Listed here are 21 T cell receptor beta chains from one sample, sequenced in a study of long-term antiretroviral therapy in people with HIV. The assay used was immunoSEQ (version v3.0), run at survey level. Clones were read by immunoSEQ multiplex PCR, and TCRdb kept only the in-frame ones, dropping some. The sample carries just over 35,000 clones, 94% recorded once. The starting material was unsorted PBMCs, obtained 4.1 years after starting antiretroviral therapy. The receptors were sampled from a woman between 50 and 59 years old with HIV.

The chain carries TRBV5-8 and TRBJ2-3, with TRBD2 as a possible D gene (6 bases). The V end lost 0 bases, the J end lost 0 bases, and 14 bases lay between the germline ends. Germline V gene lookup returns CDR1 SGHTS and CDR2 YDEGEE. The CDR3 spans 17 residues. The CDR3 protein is CASSLGLRGRSTDTQYF. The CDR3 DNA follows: TGTGCCAGCAGCTTGGGGTTGCGGGGACGAAGCACAGATACGCAGTATTTT.

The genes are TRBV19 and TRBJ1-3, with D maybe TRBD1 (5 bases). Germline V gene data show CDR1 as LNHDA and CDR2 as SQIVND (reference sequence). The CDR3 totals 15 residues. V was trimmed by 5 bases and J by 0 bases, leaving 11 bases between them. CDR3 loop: CASSSTVNSGNTIYF. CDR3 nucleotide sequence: TGTGCCAGTAGTTCGACAGTAAACTCTGGAAACACCATATATTTT.

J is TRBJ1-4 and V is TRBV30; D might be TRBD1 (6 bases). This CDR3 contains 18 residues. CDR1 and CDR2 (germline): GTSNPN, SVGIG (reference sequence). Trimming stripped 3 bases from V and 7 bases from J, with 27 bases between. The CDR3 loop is CAWRDPSGDFETGEKLFF. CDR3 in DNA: TGTGCCTGGAGGGATCCATCAGGGGACTTCGAAACGGGTGAAAAACTGTTTTTT.

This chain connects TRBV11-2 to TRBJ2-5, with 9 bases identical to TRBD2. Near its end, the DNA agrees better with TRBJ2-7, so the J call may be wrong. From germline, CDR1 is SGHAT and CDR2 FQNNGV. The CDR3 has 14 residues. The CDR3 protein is CASSSLAGTYEQYF. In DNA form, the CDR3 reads TGTGCCAGCAGCTCGCTAGCGGGGACTTACGAGCAGTACTTC.

CDR3 DNA: TGTGCCAGCAGCTTGGGCAGGGGGTTATCTGGGGCCAACGTCCTGACTTTC. Protein product: CASSLGRGLSGANVLTF. This chain uses TRBV5-6 with TRBJ2-6; 7 bases map to TRBD1. V lost 0 bases and J lost 1; bases outside the gene matches: 4. The germline CDR1 and CDR2 sequences are SGHDT and YYEEEE. The length of the CDR3 is 17 residues.

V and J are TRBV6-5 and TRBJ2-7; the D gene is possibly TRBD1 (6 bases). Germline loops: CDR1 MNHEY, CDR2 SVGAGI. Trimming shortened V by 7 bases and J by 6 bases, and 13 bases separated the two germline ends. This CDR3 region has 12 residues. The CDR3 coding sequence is TGTGCCAGCACATTTCAGGGGCGCGAGCAGTACTTC. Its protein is CASTFQGREQYF.

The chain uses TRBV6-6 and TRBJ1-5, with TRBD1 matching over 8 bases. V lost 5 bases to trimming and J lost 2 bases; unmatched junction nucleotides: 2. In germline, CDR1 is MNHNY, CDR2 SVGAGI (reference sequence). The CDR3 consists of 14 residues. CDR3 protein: CASSGGQGNQPQHF. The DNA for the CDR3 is TGTGCCAGCAGTGGGGGACAGGGCAATCAGCCCCAGCATTTT.

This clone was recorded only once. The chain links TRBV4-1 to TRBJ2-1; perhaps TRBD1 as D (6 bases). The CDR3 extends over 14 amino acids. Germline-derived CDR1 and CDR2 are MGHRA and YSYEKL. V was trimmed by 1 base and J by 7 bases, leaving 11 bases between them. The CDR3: CASSQARGSNEQFF. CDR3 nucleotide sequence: TGCGCCAGCAGCCAAGCCAGGGGTTCGAATGAGCAGTTCTTC.

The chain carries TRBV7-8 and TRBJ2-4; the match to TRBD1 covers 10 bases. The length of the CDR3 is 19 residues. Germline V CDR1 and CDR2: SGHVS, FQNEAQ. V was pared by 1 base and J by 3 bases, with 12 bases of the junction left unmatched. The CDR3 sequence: CASSLESGQGKVFKNIQYF. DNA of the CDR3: TGTGCCAGCAGCTTAGAGTCGGGACAGGGGAAGGTCTTCAAAAACATTCAGTACTTC.

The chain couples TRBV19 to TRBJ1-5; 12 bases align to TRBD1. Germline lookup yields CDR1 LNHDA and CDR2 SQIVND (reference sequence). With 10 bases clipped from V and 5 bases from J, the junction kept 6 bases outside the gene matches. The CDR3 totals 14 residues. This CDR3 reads CATEGQGAYQPQHF. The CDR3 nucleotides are TGTGCCACTGAGGGACAGGGGGCATATCAGCCCCAGCATTTT.

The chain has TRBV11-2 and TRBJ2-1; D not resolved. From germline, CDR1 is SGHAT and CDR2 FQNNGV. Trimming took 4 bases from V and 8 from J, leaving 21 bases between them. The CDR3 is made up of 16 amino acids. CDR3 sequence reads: CASSSGPIGPFYEQFF. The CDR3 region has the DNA TGTGCCAGCAGCTCCGGGCCGATTGGGCCCTTCTATGAGCAGTTCTTC.

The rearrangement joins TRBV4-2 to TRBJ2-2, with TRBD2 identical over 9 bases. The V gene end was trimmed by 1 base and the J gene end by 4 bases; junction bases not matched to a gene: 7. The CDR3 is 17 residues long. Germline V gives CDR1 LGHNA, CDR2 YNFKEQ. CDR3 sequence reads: CASSQALSGGPTGELFF. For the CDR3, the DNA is TGTGCCAGCAGCCAAGCCCTTAGCGGGGGACCCACCGGGGAGCTGTTTTTT.

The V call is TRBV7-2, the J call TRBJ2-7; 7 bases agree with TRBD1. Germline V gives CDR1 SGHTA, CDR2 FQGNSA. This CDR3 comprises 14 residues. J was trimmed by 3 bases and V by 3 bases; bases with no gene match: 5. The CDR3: CASSFKGQVYEQYF. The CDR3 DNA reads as TGTGCCAGCAGCTTCAAAGGACAGGTCTACGAGCAGTACTTC.

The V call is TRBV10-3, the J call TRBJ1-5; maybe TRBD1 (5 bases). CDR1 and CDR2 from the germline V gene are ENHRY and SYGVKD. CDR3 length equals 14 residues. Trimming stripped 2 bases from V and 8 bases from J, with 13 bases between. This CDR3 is CAISEDRGTEPQHF. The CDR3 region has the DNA TGTGCCATCAGTGAGGATCGGGGGACGGAGCCCCAGCATTTT.

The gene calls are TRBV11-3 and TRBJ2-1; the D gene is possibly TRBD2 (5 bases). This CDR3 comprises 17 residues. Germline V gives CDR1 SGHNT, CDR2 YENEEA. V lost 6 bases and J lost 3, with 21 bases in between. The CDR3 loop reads CASSLGLLDGDYNEQFF. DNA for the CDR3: TGTGCCAGCAGTCTAGGTCTTTTAGACGGGGACTACAATGAGCAGTTCTTC.

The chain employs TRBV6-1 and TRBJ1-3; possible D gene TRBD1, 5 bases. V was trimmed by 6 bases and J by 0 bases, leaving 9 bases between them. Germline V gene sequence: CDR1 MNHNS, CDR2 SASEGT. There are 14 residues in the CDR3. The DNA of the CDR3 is TGTGCCAGCAGAACCAGGGCCTCTGGAAACACCATATATTTT. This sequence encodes CASRTRASGNTIYF.

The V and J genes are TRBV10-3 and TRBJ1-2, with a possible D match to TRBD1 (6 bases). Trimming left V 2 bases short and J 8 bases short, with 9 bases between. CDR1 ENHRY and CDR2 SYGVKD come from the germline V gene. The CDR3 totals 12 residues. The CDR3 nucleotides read TGTGCCATCAGTGAGACAGGGAACGGCTACACCTTC. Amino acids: CAISETGNGYTF.

The CDR3 DNA is TGTGCCAGCAGCTTGGGAGTGTGGAGCGGGGAATACACAGATACGCAGTATTTT. This codes for CASSLGVWSGEYTDTQYF. The gene calls are TRBV5-6 and TRBJ2-3; 7 positions agree with TRBD2. The CDR3 has 18 amino acids. V was clipped by 0 bases and J by 2 bases; unmatched bases: 12. Germline V gene lookup returns CDR1 SGHDT and CDR2 YYEEEE. Filled out from reference TRBV5-6 and TRBJ2-3, the complete variable domain reads DAGVTQSPTHLIKTRGQQVTLRCSPKSGHDTVSWYQQALGQGPQFIFQYYEEEERQRGNFPDRFSGHQFPNYSSELNVNALLLGDSALYLCASSLGVWSGEYTDTQYFGPGTRLTVL.

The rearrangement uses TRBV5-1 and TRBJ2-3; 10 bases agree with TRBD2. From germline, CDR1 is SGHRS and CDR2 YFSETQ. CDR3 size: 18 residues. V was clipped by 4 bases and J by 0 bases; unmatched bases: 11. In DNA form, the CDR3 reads TGCGCCAGCAGCCGGAGGGCTAGCGGGGGAGATAGCACAGATACGCAGTATTTT. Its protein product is CASSRRASGGDSTDTQYF.

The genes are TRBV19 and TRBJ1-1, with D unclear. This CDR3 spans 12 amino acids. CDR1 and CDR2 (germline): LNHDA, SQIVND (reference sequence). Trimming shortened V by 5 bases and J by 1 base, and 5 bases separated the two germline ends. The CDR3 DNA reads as TGTGCCAGTAGTCGGGGGAACACTGAAGCTTTCTTT. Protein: CASSRGNTEAFF.

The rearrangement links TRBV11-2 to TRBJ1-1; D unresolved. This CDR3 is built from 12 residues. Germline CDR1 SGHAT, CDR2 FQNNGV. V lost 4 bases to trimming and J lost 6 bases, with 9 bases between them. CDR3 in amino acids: CASSSLNAEAFF. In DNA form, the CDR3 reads TGTGCCAGCAGCTCGCTGAATGCTGAAGCTTTCTTT.